This is a list of T cell receptor beta chains from one sample in a study of blood T cell repertoires in COVID-19. The data were produced by immunoSEQ multiplex PCR, yet TCRdb's version contains in-frame clones alone and is incomplete. This table has approximately 300,000 clones, about 87% appearing once. Input material: peripheral blood. The receptors were sampled from a woman aged 45-65 years with COVID-19, enrolled during active disease. Each CDR3 is given with its conserved first and last residue. D genes are given only for firm matches. Clone size is not always given. Where it is, it says once, few, many or a class for expanded clones.

>.|.|TRBV11-3|TRBJ2-2
TGTGCCAGCAGCGGGGAGAGGACGGGGAACACCGGGGAGCTGTTTTTT
CASSGERTGNTGELFF
>.|few|TRBV5-1|TRBJ1-5
TGCGCCAGCAGCATGATGGTCCCGAGGGGCAATCAGCCCCAGCATTTT
CASSMMVPRGNQPQHF
>TRBD1|.|TRBV5-1|TRBJ1-5
TGCGCCAGCAGCTTGGGGACAGGGGAGAAAATGCCCCAGCATTTT
CASSLGTGEKMPQHF
>TRBD2|.|TRBV7-2|TRBJ2-7
TGTGCCAGCAGCTTATCACCTAGCGGCTACGAGCAGTACTTC
CASSLSPSGYEQYF
>.|.|TRBV5-1|TRBJ2-2
TGCGCCAGCAGTCTGGCGACTTACACCGGGGAGCTGTTTTTT
CASSLATYTGELFF
>TRBD1|.|TRBV6-5|TRBJ2-2
TGTGCCAGCATGGGACAGGGTAGGACCGGGGAGCTGTTTTTT
CASMGQGRTGELFF
>TRBD2|.|TRBV11-3|TRBJ2-1
TGTGCCAGCAGCTTCTCTAGCGGGGGAGGGTACAATGAGCAGTTCTTC
CASSFSSGGGYNEQFF
>.|.|TRBV29-1|TRBJ1-1
TGCAGCGTCGGAACAGGGATCGGCACTGAAGCTTTCTTT
CSVGTGIGTEAFF
>TRBD2|.|TRBV27|TRBJ2-7
TGTGCCAGCAGTTCACTAGCGGGAGGGGCCCGGCAGTACTTC
CASSSLAGGARQYF
>.|.|TRBV7-9|TRBJ1-1
TGTGCCAGCAGGGAGACAGTTGAAGCTTTCTTT
CASRETVEAFF
>TRBD1|.|TRBV19|TRBJ1-2
TGTGCCAGTAGAGTACAGGGGGCTTATGGCTACACCTTC
CASRVQGAYGYTF
>.|.|TRBV24-1|TRBJ2-2
TGTGCCACCAGTCTGCGAAACACCGGGGAGCTGTTTTTT
CATSLRNTGELFF
>.|.|TRBV27|TRBJ1-5
TGTGCCAGCAGTTTGGCCTGGGGGGATCAGCCCCAGCATTTT
CASSLAWGDQPQHF
>TRBD2|few|TRBV4-3|TRBJ2-7
TGCGCCAGCAGCCCAACTCAGCGGGAGGGCCGGTCGGCCGAGCAGTACTTC
CASSPTQREGRSAEQYF
>.|.|TRBV7-9|TRBJ2-1
TGTGCCAGCAGCTTCGAAGAGACCGTACCGGGTAATGAGCAGTTCTTC
CASSFEETVPGNEQFF
>TRBD2|once|TRBV19|TRBJ2-7
TGTGCCAGTAGTATTCGACTAGCGGGCTCCGCCTACGAGCAGTACTTC
CASSIRLAGSAYEQYF
>TRBD1|.|TRBV3-1/TRBV3-2|TRBJ2-5
TGTGCCAGCAGCCAAGGGGACAGGGGGCAAGAGACCCAGTACTTC
CASSQGDRGQETQYF
>TRBD1|.|TRBV29-1|TRBJ1-2
TGCAGCGCCGCGGGGACAGGGGATGGCTACACCTTC
CSAAGTGDGYTF
>.|.|TRBV19|TRBJ1-4
TGTGCCAGTAGTATTATGATATCGGGTGAAAAACTGTTTTTT
CASSIMISGEKLFF
>.|.|TRBV3-1/TRBV3-2|TRBJ1-1
TGTGCCAGCAGCCATCGGGGAGTGGGGACTGAAGCTTTCTTT
CASSHRGVGTEAFF
>.|.|TRBV4-2|TRBJ1-3
TGTGCCAGCAGGGGCATCGTAAACCCTTACTCTGGAAACACCATATATTTT
CASRGIVNPYSGNTIYF
>.|.|TRBV29-1|TRBJ1-2
TGCAGCGTTCTTAGGGGCGATGGCTACACCTTC
CSVLRGDGYTF
>.|.|TRBV18|TRBJ2-3
TGTGCCAGCTCACCGGACGGGAGTAGAGCAGATACGCAGTATTTT
CASSPDGSRADTQYF
>.|.|TRBV4-2|TRBJ1-4
TGTGCCAGCAGCCAAGCTCAGGAGGCAACTAATGAAAAACTGTTTTTT
CASSQAQEATNEKLFF
>TRBD2|.|TRBV5-1|TRBJ2-5
TGCGCCAGCAGCTTGGGGCTAGCGGGGACAAGGGAGACCCAGTACTTC
CASSLGLAGTRETQYF
>.|.|TRBV7-2|TRBJ1-5
TGTGCCAGCAGCTTAGCTTTAGGCGCCAGGGGAAGCAATCAGCCCCAGCATTTT
CASSLALGARGSNQPQHF
>.|.|TRBV18|TRBJ2-5
TGTGCCAGCTCGACAGTACAAGAGACCCAGTACTTC
CASSTVQETQYF
>TRBD2|few|TRBV13|TRBJ2-3
TGTGCCAGCAGCTTACTTAGCGGGAGGACCACTAGCACAGATACGCAGTATTTT
CASSLLSGRTTSTDTQYF
>.|.|TRBV19|TRBJ1-3
TGTGCCAGTGGTGATCAGTACTCTGGAAACACCATATATTTT
CASGDQYSGNTIYF
>.|.|TRBV29-1|TRBJ2-7
TGCAGCGTTGAATCGGGGGTGACCTACGAGCAGTACTTC
CSVESGVTYEQYF
>TRBD1|.|TRBV18|TRBJ2-3
TGTGCCAGCAACAGGGGGCTTAACACAGATACGCAGTATTTT
CASNRGLNTDTQYF
>TRBD1|.|TRBV19|TRBJ1-2
TGTGCCAGTAGCACGGCAGGGGGTTCGTATGGCTACACCTTC
CASSTAGGSYGYTF
>.|.|TRBV11-2|TRBJ2-5
TGTGCCAGCAGGCGGGACAGAAAGGAGGAGACCCAGTACTTC
CASRRDRKEETQYF
>.|.|TRBV9|TRBJ1-1
TGTGCCAGCAGCGTAGTGAAGGTTACAGGGAACACTGAAGCTTTCTTT
CASSVVKVTGNTEAFF
>TRBD1|.|TRBV11-2|TRBJ2-2
TGTGCCAGCAGCTCATCCGGGACAGGGCGAACCGGGGAGCTGTTTTTT
CASSSSGTGRTGELFF
>.|once|TRBV9|TRBJ2-5
TGTGCCAGCAGCGTAGAGGGGTGGGAGACCCAGTACTTC
CASSVEGWETQYF
>.|.|TRBV1|TRBJ2-3
TGCACCAGCCGGCCTAGGTGTGCAGATACGCAGTATTTT
CTSRPRCADTQYF
>.|.|TRBV19|TRBJ2-2
TGTGCCAGTAGTATACAGGGGACAGGGGAGCTGTTTTTT
CASSIQGTGELFF
>.|.|TRBV5-4|TRBJ2-7
TGTGCCAGCAGCCAACCAGGAGGTGCCGAGCAGTACTTC
CASSQPGGAEQYF
>TRBD1|.|TRBV5-6|TRBJ1-2
TGTGCCAGCAGCTTTCACGGAGGGACAGGCAGTCAGGGCTACACCTTC
CASSFHGGTGSQGYTF
>TRBD2|.|TRBV7-9|TRBJ2-7
TGTGCCAGCAGCTTACCGACTAGCGGGAGGGCCAAAGAGCAGTACTTC
CASSLPTSGRAKEQYF
>.|.|TRBV10-1|TRBJ1-3
TGCGCCAGCAGCCGGGACACGAGCTCTGGAAACACCATATATTTT
CASSRDTSSGNTIYF
>TRBD2|.|TRBV7-2|TRBJ2-1
TGTGCCAGCAGCTTAGTGGGGACTAGCGGGACCTCCTACAATGAGCAGTTCTTC
CASSLVGTSGTSYNEQFF
>TRBD2|.|TRBV6-5|TRBJ2-3
TGTGCCAGCAGAGGGACTACACCGATCACAGATACGCAGTATTTT
CASRGTTPITDTQYF
>TRBD1|once|TRBV30|TRBJ2-1
TGTGCCTGGAGGAAAGGACAGGGCATAGGGGAGCAGTTCTTC
CAWRKGQGIGEQFF
>.|few|TRBV4-2|TRBJ2-1
TGTGCCAGCAGCCAAGATGGGGCGTCCGGGTACAATGAGCAGTTCTTC
CASSQDGASGYNEQFF
>TRBD2|.|TRBV3-1/TRBV3-2|TRBJ2-1
TGTGCCAGCAGCCATAACGTAGCGGGAGGGCAAAATGAGCAGTTCTTC
CASSHNVAGGQNEQFF
>.|.|TRBV29-1|TRBJ2-2
TGCAGCGTTGGAAACGTGAGACAGTTTCCGGCGAACACCGGGGAGCTGTTTTTT
CSVGNVRQFPANTGELFF
>.|.|TRBV5-1|TRBJ2-3
TGCGCCAGCAGCTTGGAATCAGGGAGCACAGATACGCAGTATTTT
CASSLESGSTDTQYF
>TRBD2|.|TRBV29-1|TRBJ2-7
TGCAGCGTTTCCGAACTAGCGGGAGCCTACGAGCAGTACTTC
CSVSELAGAYEQYF
>.|.|TRBV7-9|TRBJ2-7
TGTGCCAGCAGCCGAACGGAGAACTACGAGCAGTACTTC
CASSRTENYEQYF
>.|.|TRBV7-2|TRBJ1-4
TGTGCCAGCAGCGCCTTGGGGACACGGGAAAAACTGTTTTTT
CASSALGTREKLFF
>.|.|TRBV6-5|TRBJ2-3
TGTGCCAGCAGTTTCCAGCGGTACACAGATACGCAGTATTTT
CASSFQRYTDTQYF
>TRBD2|once|TRBV9|TRBJ2-2
TGTGCCAGCAGCGTAGGTTATGGGACTAGCGGGAGTCTCACCGGGGAGCTGTTTTTT
CASSVGYGTSGSLTGELFF
>.|many|TRBV4-1|TRBJ1-2
TGCGCCAGCAGCCAAGGGACAGATTTGTATGGCTACACCTTC
CASSQGTDLYGYTF